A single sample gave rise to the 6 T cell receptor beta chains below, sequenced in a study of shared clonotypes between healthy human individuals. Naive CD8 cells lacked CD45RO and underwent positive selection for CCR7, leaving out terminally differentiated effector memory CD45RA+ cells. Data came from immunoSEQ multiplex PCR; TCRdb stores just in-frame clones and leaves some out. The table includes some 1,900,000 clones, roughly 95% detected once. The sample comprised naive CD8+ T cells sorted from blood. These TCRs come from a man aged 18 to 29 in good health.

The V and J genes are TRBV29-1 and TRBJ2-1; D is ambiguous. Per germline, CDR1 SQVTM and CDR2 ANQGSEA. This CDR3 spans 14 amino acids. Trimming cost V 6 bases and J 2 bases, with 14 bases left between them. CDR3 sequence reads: CSVGSKGTYNEQFF. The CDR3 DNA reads TGCAGCGTGGGTTCAAAGGGCACCTACAATGAGCAGTTCTTC.

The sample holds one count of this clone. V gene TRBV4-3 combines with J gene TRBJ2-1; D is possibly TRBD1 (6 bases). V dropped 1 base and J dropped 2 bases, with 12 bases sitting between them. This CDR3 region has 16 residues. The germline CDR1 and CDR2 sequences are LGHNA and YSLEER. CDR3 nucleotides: TGCGCCAGCAGCCAAGCTCGACAGGTAGCCTACAATGAGCAGTTCTTC. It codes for CASSQARQVAYNEQFF.

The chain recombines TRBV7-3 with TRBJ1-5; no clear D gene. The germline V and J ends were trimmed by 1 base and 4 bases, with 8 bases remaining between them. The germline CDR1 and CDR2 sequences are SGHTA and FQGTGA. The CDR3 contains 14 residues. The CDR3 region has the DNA TGTGCCAGCAGCTTAATAGGGCCTAATCAGCCCCAGCATTTT. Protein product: CASSLIGPNQPQHF.

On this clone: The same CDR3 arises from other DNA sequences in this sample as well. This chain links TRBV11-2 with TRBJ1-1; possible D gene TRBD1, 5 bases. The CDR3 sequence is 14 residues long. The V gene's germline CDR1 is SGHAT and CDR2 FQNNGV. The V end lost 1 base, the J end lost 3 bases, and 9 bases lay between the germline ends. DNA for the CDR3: TGTGCCAGCAGCTTAGCCGGGGGGGACACTGAAGCTTTCTTT. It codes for CASSLAGGDTEAFF.

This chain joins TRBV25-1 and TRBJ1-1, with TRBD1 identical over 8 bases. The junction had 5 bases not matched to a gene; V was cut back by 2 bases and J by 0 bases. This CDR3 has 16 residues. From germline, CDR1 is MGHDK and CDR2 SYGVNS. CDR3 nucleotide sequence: TGTGCCAGCAGTGAAGCGGGGACAGGTATGAACACTGAAGCTTTCTTT. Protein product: CASSEAGTGMNTEAFF.

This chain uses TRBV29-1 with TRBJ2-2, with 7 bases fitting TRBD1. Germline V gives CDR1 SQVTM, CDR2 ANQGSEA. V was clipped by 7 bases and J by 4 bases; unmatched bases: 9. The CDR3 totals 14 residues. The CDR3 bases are TGCAGCGGCATGACAGGGTCGGGCACCGGGGAGCTGTTTTTT. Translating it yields CSGMTGSGTGELFF.